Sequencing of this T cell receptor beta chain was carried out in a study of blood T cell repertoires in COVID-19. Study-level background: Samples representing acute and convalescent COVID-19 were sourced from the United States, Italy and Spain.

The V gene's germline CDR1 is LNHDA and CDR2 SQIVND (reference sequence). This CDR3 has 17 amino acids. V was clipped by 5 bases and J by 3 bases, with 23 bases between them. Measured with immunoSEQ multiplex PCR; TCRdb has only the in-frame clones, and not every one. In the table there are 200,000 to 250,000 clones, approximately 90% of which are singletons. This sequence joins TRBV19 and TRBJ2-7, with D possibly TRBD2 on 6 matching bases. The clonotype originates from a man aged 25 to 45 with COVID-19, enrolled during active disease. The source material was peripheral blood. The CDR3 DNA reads TGTGCCAGTAGTGTCCGCACGACAGCGACTAGATACTACGAGCAGTACTTC. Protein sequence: CASSVRTTATRYYEQYF.